This TCR beta chain emerged from a study of T cell changes during pregnancy in multiple sclerosis. Sequencing was performed with immunoSEQ multiplex PCR; in TCRdb, only in-frame clones are kept and a portion is missing. In the table there are under 110,000 clones, about 90% of which are singletons. This clone was counted a single time. The germline V and J ends were trimmed by 7 bases and 0 bases, with 13 bases remaining between them. Germline CDR1 reads MDHEN; CDR2 reads SYDVKM. The CDR3 runs to 14 residues. The TCR sequence derives from a female donor with multiple sclerosis, enrolled in a pregnancy study. Specimen: peripheral blood, collected after pregnancy. This sequence joins TRBV28 and TRBJ2-7; D is possibly TRBD2 (6 bases). CDR3 coding DNA: TGTGCCAGCATTGCCGCGGGGAGCTCCTACGAGCAGTACTTC. It translates to CASIAAGSSYEQYF.